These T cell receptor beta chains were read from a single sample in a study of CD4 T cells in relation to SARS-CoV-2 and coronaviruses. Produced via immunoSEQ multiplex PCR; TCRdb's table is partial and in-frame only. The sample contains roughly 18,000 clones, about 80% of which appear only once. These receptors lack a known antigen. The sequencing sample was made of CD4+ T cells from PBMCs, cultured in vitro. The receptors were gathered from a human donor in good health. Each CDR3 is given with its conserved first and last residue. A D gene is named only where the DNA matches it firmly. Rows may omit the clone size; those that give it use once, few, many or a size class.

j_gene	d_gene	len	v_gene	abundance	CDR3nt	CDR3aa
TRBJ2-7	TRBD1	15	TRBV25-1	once	TGTGCCAGCAGTGAATCTGGGGACAGGATCGGCGAGCAGTACTTC	CASSESGDRIGEQYF
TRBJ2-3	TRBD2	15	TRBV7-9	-	TGTGCCAGCAGACGCACTAGCGGGGATGGAGATACGCAGTATTTT	CASRRTSGDGDTQYF
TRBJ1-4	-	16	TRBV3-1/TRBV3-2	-	TGTGCCAGCAGCCAAGAAGGGAAGGACGCGCGAGAAAAACTGTTTTTT	CASSQEGKDAREKLFF
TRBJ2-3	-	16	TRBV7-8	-	TGTGCCAGCAGCTTAGGGGGCAGAACGAGCACAGATACGCAGTATTTT	CASSLGGRTSTDTQYF
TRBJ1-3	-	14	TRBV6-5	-	TGTGCCACCTACTGGGGGGGTTCGGGAGGCACCATATATTTT	CATYWGGSGGTIYF
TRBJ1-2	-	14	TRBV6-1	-	TGTGCCAGCAGAGAGTCGGGACAAGTTACTGGCTACACCTTC	CASRESGQVTGYTF
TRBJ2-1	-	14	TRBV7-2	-	TGTGCCAGCAGCGCCGAGTCCTCCTACAATGAGCAGTTCTTC	CASSAESSYNEQFF
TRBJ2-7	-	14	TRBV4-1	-	TGCGCCAGCAGCCAGGCGAGCGGATTGGGGGAGCAGTACTTC	CASSQASGLGEQYF
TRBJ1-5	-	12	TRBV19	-	TGTGCCAGTAGTATGGGCGGCCAGCCCCAGCATTTT	CASSMGGQPQHF
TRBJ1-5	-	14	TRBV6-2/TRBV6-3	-	TGTGCCAGCAGTTACTCTATGAGCAATCAGCCCCAGCATTTT	CASSYSMSNQPQHF
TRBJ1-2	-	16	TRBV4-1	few	TGCGCCAGCAGCCAAGATCTGGGCGTGGGAAGATATGGCTACACCTTC	CASSQDLGVGRYGYTF
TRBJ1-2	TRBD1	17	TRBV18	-	TGTGCCAGCTCACCGGGGTCCAGGGGGCGCAGGAGGGATGGCTACACCTTC	CASSPGSRGRRRDGYTF
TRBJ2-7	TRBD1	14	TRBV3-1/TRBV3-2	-	TGTGCCAGCAGCCTTGGGGACAGGAATTACGAGCAGTACTTC	CASSLGDRNYEQYF
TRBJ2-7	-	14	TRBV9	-	TGTGCCAGCAGCGTAGCTGTGGATACCTACGAGCAGTACTTC	CASSVAVDTYEQYF
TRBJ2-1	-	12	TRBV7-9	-	TGTGCCAGCAGTTTATCAGGACCCCGGCAGTTCTTC	CASSLSGPRQFF
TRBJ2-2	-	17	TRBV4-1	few	TGCGCCAGCAGCCAAACCCTAGCACGGCTTGGCACCGGGGAGCTGTTTTTT	CASSQTLARLGTGELFF
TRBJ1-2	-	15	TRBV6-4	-	TGTGCCAGCAGTGATCTGTCGAGGGGGGGGTATGGCTACACCTTC	CASSDLSRGGYGYTF
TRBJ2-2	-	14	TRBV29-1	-	TGCAGCGTTGAAGAAGGACGGTCCACCGGGGAGCTGTTTTTT	CSVEEGRSTGELFF
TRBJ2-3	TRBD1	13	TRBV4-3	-	TGCGCCAGCAGGGAAACAGGGGCAGATACGCAGTATTTT	CASRETGADTQYF
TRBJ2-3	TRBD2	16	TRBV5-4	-	TGTGCCAGCAGCTTGGAGGCGGGAGGGCAGAGAGATACGCAGTATTTT	CASSLEAGGQRDTQYF
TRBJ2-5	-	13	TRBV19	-	TGTGCCAGCAGTAAGACAGCTCAAGAGACCCAGTACTTC	CASSKTAQETQYF
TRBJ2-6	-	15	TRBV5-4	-	TGTGCCAGCAGCATCGGGGGCTCTGGGGCCAACGTCCTGACTTTC	CASSIGGSGANVLTF
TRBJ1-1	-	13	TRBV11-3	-	TGTGCCAGCAGCTTGGGTGGGAACACTGAAGCTTTCTTT	CASSLGGNTEAFF
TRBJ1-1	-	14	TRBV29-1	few	TGCAGCGTTGGGGCCGGGGCCGCCTCCCTTGAAGCTTTCTTT	CSVGAGAASLEAFF
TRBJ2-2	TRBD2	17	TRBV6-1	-	TGTGCCAGCAGTGAATTCGCTGAGACTAGCCCTTGGAGGGAGCTGTTTTTT	CASSEFAETSPWRELFF
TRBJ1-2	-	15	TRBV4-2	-	TGTGCCAGCAGCCAAAAGGGGTTAGCTAACTATGGCTACACCTTC	CASSQKGLANYGYTF
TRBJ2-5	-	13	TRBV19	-	TGTGCCAGTAGTATTCAGGGTGGAGAGACCCAGTACTTC	CASSIQGGETQYF
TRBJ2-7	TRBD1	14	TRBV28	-	TGTGCCAGCAGTTTATGGGACAGGGGGAGGCAGCAGTACTTC	CASSLWDRGRQQYF
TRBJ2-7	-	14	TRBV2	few	TGTGCCAGCAGTGAAAGACGGAGCTCCTACGAGCAGTACTTC	CASSERRSSYEQYF
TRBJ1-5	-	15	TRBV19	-	TGTGCCAGTAGTATACTGCGGAATAGCAATCAGCCCCAGCATTTT	CASSILRNSNQPQHF
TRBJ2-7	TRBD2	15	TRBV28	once	TGTGCCAGCAGTGGGAGCGGGGTCTACTCCTACGAGCAGTACTTC	CASSGSGVYSYEQYF
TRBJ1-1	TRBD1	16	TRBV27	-	TGTGCCAGCAGTACGACAGGGAAGGGCGCGAACACTGAAGCTTTCTTT	CASSTTGKGANTEAFF
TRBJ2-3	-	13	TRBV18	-	TGTGCCAGCACTAACTCAGGCACAGATACGCAGTATTTT	CASTNSGTDTQYF
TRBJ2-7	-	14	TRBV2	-	TGTGCCAGCAGTGATCAGATCTTCGGGTACGAGCAGTACTTC	CASSDQIFGYEQYF
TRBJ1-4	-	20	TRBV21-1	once	TGTGCCAGCAGCAAAAGACTTTCCGGGTCACTCCTAGTTTTTAATGAAAAACTGTTTTTT	CASSKRLSGSLLVFNEKLFF
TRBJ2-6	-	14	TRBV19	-	TGTGCCACAGGTGTGGGTGGGAAGGCCAACGTCCTGACTTTC	CATGVGGKANVLTF
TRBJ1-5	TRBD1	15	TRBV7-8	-	TGTGCCAGCAGCCCGAGACAGGGAAGGGATCAGCCCCAGCATTTT	CASSPRQGRDQPQHF
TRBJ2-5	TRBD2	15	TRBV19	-	TGTGCCAGTAGTATGGGACTAGCGGGGTGGGAGACCCAGTACTTC	CASSMGLAGWETQYF
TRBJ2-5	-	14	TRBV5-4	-	TGTGCCAGCAGCATCTCGACAGGCCAAGAGACCCAGTACTTC	CASSISTGQETQYF
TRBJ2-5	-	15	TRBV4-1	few	TGCGCCAGCAGCCATCCCGACCGGGACCAAGAGACCCAGTACTTC	CASSHPDRDQETQYF
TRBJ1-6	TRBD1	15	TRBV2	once	TGTGCCGGGCAACAGGGGAGCTCCTATAATTCACCCCTCCACTTT	CAGQQGSSYNSPLHF
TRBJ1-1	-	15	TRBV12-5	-	TGTGCTAGTGGTCCGCAGAACAGGGCGAACACTGAAGCTTTCTTT	CASGPQNRANTEAFF
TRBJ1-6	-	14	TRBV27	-	TGTGCCACCCTCGGAAGGGGAATTAATTCACCCCTCCACTTT	CATLGRGINSPLHF
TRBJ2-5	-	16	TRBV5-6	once	TGTGCCAGCAGCTTGGATGAGGGGGGGGCTTATGGGACCCAGTACTTC	CASSLDEGGAYGTQYF
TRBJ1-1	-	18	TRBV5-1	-	TGCGCCAGCAGCTTGGGGGGCCCCGGGGGAGTCTTAGGAACTGAAGCTTTCTTT	CASSLGGPGGVLGTEAFF
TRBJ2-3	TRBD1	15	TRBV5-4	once	TGTGCCAGCAGCTGGGGACAGGGGAGGGCAGATACGCAGTATTTT	CASSWGQGRADTQYF
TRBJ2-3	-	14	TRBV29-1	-	TGCAGCGTTGAAGATGGACTGGGCACAGATACGCAGTATTTT	CSVEDGLGTDTQYF